The sample holds a few counts of the clone carrying this TCR beta chain. No antigen is known for it. The source of the sample is a study of CD8 T cells in ankylosing spondylitis. Study-level points and caveats: Past studies reported some motif variants in reactive arthritis synovial fluid and blood.

The CDR3 covers 13 residues. Trimming shortened V by 6 bases and J by 7 bases, and 15 bases separated the two germline ends. Libraries of TCR beta came from quantitative 5'-RACE with molecular barcodes. TCRdb re-called the 5' RACE reads with MiXCR, one entry per CDR3 protein. This sample yields some 340,000 distinct CDR3 sequences, of which roughly 14% are seen a single time; 0.95% to 1.4% belongs to the top ten. The chain links TRBV12-3 or TRBV12-4 to TRBJ1-2, with D maybe TRBD1 (6 bases). This clonotype was obtained from a male donor with ankylosing spondylitis or in good health (not recorded which). Sequencing input: blood, either unsorted or a sorted T cell fraction (not recorded which). In nucleotides, the CDR3 is TGTGCCAGCAGCATTTCGGGGGCAGGTGGCTACACCTTC. It translates to CASSISGAGGYTF.